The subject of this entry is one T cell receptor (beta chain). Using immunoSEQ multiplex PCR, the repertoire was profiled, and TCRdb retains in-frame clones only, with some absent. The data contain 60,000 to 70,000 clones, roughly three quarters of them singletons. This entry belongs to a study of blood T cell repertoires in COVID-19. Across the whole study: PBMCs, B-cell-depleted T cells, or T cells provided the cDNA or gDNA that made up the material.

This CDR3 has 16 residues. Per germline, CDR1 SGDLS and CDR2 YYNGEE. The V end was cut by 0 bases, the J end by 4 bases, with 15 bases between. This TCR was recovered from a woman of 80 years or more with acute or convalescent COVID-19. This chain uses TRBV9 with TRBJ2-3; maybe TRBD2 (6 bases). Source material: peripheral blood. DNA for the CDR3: TGTGCCAGCAGCGTAGCCCCGACTAGTGGGGCAGATACGCAGTATTTT. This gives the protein CASSVAPTSGADTQYF.